This T cell receptor (beta chain) was documented in a study of beta chain features in type 1 diabetes. The study, taken as a whole, reports: Sampled from patients, naive, central memory and Treg TCRB repertoires appeared more similar than those sampled from healthy donors. Equally in patients and controls, PCR might preferentially amplify shorter templates. Among all four CD4+ subsets, Type 1 diabetes patients had TCRB CDR3s that were moderately but significantly shorter.

Investigators reverse transcribed all isolated RNA, so they sequenced expressed TCRB transcripts. Generated by immunoSEQ multiplex PCR, the TCRdb table keeps only in-frame clones and is missing some. The profile shows tens of thousands of clones, around 60% of them singletons. Every donor had blood drawn once into heparin, roughly 100 mL on average. This clone was detected a few times. Its target is not known. V was shortened by 6 bases and J by 15 bases, with 14 bases between the two germline ends. Germline V gene lookup returns CDR1 MNHEY and CDR2 SMNVEV (reference sequence). This CDR3 is built from 11 residues.

The sequenced sample consisted of Tregs from blood. The sequence came from a woman younger than 45 in good health. J is TRBJ1-4 and V is TRBV27, with D perhaps TRBD1 (6 bases). CDR3 nucleotide sequence: TGTGCCAGCAGCAATGGACAGCAAGTGTTTTTT. It codes for CASSNGQQVFF.